These 25 T cell receptor beta chains originate from one sample sequenced in a study of blood T cell repertoires in COVID-19. Sequenced by immunoSEQ multiplex PCR; TCRdb stores in-frame clones only, minus some. Here the sample spans approximately 240,000 clones, about 85% being singletons. The sequencing sample was made of peripheral blood. The receptors originated from a man aged 50 to 59 who had recovered from COVID-19.

Only one count was recorded for this clone. This chain joins TRBV28 and TRBJ1-5; TRBD1 matches at 8 bases. The CDR3 is made up of 16 amino acids. With 6 bases clipped from V and 2 bases from J, the junction kept 9 bases outside the gene matches. Germline V gene lookup returns CDR1 MDHEN and CDR2 SYDVKM. CDR3 residues: CASRTQGASGNQPQHF. The CDR3 DNA sequence: TGTGCCAGCAGAACTCAGGGGGCTTCGGGCAATCAGCCCCAGCATTTT.

This clone was seen a single time. V gene TRBV11-2 combines with J gene TRBJ2-7, with D perhaps TRBD2 (6 bases). This CDR3 contains 12 residues. Germline CDR1 SGHAT, CDR2 FQNNGV. The V end lost 4 bases, the J end lost 5 bases, and 9 bases lay between the germline ends. CDR3: CASSSWGDEQYF. DNA of the CDR3: TGTGCCAGCAGCTCCTGGGGGGACGAGCAGTACTTC. The full variable domain, with the rest looked up from reference TRBV11-2 and TRBJ2-7, is EAGVAQSPRYKIIEKRQSVAFWCNPISGHATLYWYQQILGQGPKLLIQFQNNGVVDDSQLPKDRFSAERLKGVDSTLKIQPAKLEDSAVYLCASSSWGDEQYFGPGTRLTVT.

The V call is TRBV7-9, the J call TRBJ1-2; weak D call: TRBD1 (5 bases). CDR1 is SEHNR, CDR2 FQNEAQ, per germline (reference sequence). The CDR3 has 12 residues. The V end lost 1 base, the J end lost 7 bases, and 7 bases lay between the germline ends. The CDR3 region has the DNA TGTGCCAGCAGCTTAGAAGGGGTTGGCTACACCTTC. It codes for CASSLEGVGYTF.

V usage is TRBV9 and J usage is TRBJ2-2; D is unresolved. The CDR3 sequence is 11 residues long. The germline gives CDR1 SGDLS, CDR2 YYNGEE. V shed 4 bases and J shed 7 bases, with 5 bases lying between them. CDR3 amino acids: CASSSLGELFF. The CDR3 DNA follows: TGTGCCAGCAGCTCTCTCGGGGAGCTGTTTTTT.

V and J are TRBV7-8 and TRBJ1-1; 9 bases are a match to TRBD1. CDR3 length: 17 residues. The J segment lost 6 bases and the V segment lost 1 base, leaving 12 bases of the junction unmatched. The V gene's germline CDR1 is SGHVS and CDR2 FQNEAQ. CDR3 nucleotide sequence: TGTGCCAGCAGCTTAGTACAGGGGGCGGGGTGGTCGGCTGAAGCTTTCTTT. Translating it yields CASSLVQGAGWSAEAFF. The full variable domain, in which reference TRBV7-8 and TRBJ1-1 provide the parts outside the CDR3, is GAGVSQSPRYKVAKRGQDVALRCDPISGHVSLFWYQQALGQGPEFLTYFQNEAQLDKSGLPSDRFFAERPEGSVSTLKIQRTQQEDSAVYLCASSLVQGAGWSAEAFFGQGTRLTVV.

The chain recombines TRBV27 with TRBJ2-1; D is ambiguous. The CDR3 loop spans 16 amino acids. The V gene lost 5 bases and the J gene lost 0 bases, with 14 bases spanning the gap. Germline loops: CDR1 MNHEY, CDR2 SMNVEV (reference sequence). The CDR3 reads CASSLLPLSSYNEQFF. The CDR3 bases are TGTGCCAGCAGTCTCCTTCCGTTGAGCTCCTACAATGAGCAGTTCTTC.

The sample holds one count of this clone. The J gene is TRBJ2-5, the V gene TRBV25-1, with TRBD2 as a possible D gene (6 bases). The CDR3 is 15 residues long. The germline CDR1 and CDR2 sequences are MGHDK and SYGVNS. V was clipped by 5 bases and J by 2 bases, with 15 bases between them. In DNA form, the CDR3 reads TGTGCCAGCAGTATTTTTACGGGGGTACAAGAGACCCAGTACTTC. It codes for CASSIFTGVQETQYF.

The chain combines TRBV19 with TRBJ2-5; 14 nucleotides align to TRBD2. The V gene end was trimmed by 7 bases and the J gene end by 5 bases; junction bases not matched to a gene: 6. The CDR3 sequence is 15 residues long. Germline-derived CDR1 and CDR2 are LNHDA and SQIVND (reference sequence). This chain's CDR3 is CASTLTSGRAETQYF. For the CDR3, the DNA is TGTGCCAGTACCCTGACTAGCGGGAGGGCGGAGACCCAGTACTTC.

This chain links TRBV5-8 with TRBJ2-5, with D possibly being TRBD1 (6 bases). There are 16 residues in the CDR3. The germline gives CDR1 SGHTS, CDR2 YDEGEE. The ends were cut back, 4 bases at V and 5 bases at J, with 21 bases in the middle. The CDR3 reads CASSHRQVAWRETQYF. As DNA, the CDR3 is TGTGCCAGCAGCCACAGACAGGTCGCATGGCGGGAGACCCAGTACTTC.

The chain carries TRBV6-2 or TRBV6-3 and TRBJ2-7, with D uncertain. The V gene lost 0 bases and the J gene lost 2 bases, with 8 bases spanning the gap. The CDR3 is 14 residues long. In germline, CDR1 is MNHEY, CDR2 SVGEGT. The CDR3 nucleotides read TGTGCCAGCAGTTACTCCGCAGGAACCTACGAGCAGTACTTC. This codes for CASSYSAGTYEQYF.

The V call is TRBV28, the J call TRBJ2-7; TRBD1 agrees at 7 bases. The CDR3 has 14 residues. The V segment lost 3 bases and the J segment 4 bases; nucleotides outside the gene matches: 6. CDR1 MDHEN and CDR2 SYDVKM come from the germline V gene. In DNA, the CDR3 is TGTGCCAGCAGTTTGCATATACAGGGGTACGAGCAGTACTTC. This sequence encodes CASSLHIQGYEQYF.

This clone was seen many times. The V gene is TRBV6-7, the J gene TRBJ2-7, with D maybe TRBD2 (5 bases). TRBV6-7 belongs to the ORF category, with a function that is uncertain. The CDR3 spans 13 residues. Trimming left V 7 bases short and J 3 bases short, with 13 bases between. The CDR3 DNA sequence: TGTGCCAGCATCAAACCGGGATTCTACGAGCAGTACTTC. Translated, it gives CASIKPGFYEQYF.

The V call is TRBV5-1, the J call TRBJ2-3, with 11 bases identical to TRBD2. The CDR3 has 15 amino acids. V lost 3 bases, J lost 4 bases, and 4 bases stayed unmatched. Germline V gives CDR1 SGHRS, CDR2 YFSETQ. The DNA for the CDR3 is TGCGCCAGCAGCTCTAGCGGGAGGAACGCAGATACGCAGTATTTT. This sequence encodes CASSSSGRNADTQYF. Variable domain in full (rest from reference TRBV5-1 and TRBJ2-3): KAGVTQTPRYLIKTRGQQVTLSCSPISGHRSVSWYQQTPGQGLQFLFEYFSETQRNKGNFPGRFSGRQFSNSRSEMNVSTLELGDSALYLCASSSSGRNADTQYFGPGTRLTVL.

The CDR3 DNA is TGTGCCAGCAGTGAAGCTTCCAGGGCAAACACAGATACGCAGTATTTT. Protein product: CASSEASRANTDTQYF. The chain combines TRBV2 with TRBJ2-3, with a weak D call TRBD1 (5 bases). V dropped 0 bases and J dropped 2 bases, with 12 bases sitting between them. The CDR3 is 16 residues long. Germline V gene lookup returns CDR1 SNHLY and CDR2 FYNNEI.

This clone was recorded only once. The chain carries TRBV19 and TRBJ1-5; perhaps TRBD1 as D (6 bases). Trimming took off 5 bases at V and 5 bases at J, with 13 bases between the two ends. Per germline, CDR1 LNHDA and CDR2 SQIVND (reference sequence). CDR3 length: 14 residues. For the CDR3, the DNA is TGTGCCAGTAGTGGGCGGACAGCCGATCAGCCCCAGCATTTT. Translation: CASSGRTADQPQHF.

As for this clone: The DNA is left out, because the CDR3 cannot be placed on it with certainty; the CDR3 is given as TCRdb lists it. The V gene is TRBV6-4, the J gene TRBJ2-2; TRBD2, as called in the table, went unchecked against the DNA. Germline V gene sequence: CDR1 MRHNA, CDR2 SNTAGT. The length of the CDR3 is 16 amino acids, counting both ends. The CDR3 loop is CASSSSGLALTGELFF.

This clone was seen only once. The chain combines TRBV2 with TRBJ2-2, with 10 bases lining up with TRBD2. Germline CDR1 and CDR2: SNHLY and FYNNEI. The CDR3 sequence is 15 residues long. J was trimmed by 5 bases and V by 7 bases; bases with no gene match: 7. The CDR3 DNA sequence: TGTGCCAGCAAAATTAATAGCGGGAGGACCGGGGAGCTGTTTTTT. As protein: CASKINSGRTGELFF.

This clone was seen only a few times. The rearrangement joins TRBV5-5 to TRBJ1-1; D perhaps matches TRBD1 (6 bases). This CDR3 contains 15 residues. Germline V CDR1 and CDR2: SGHKS, YYEKEE (reference sequence). The V end lost 5 bases, the J end lost 5 bases, and 19 bases lay between the germline ends. In DNA, the CDR3 is TGTGCCAGCAGTCGGACAGTTCCGGAGAGGACTGAAGCTTTCTTT. Encoded protein: CASSRTVPERTEAFF.

The J gene is TRBJ2-7, the V gene TRBV19; D is possibly TRBD1 (6 bases). The germline V gene encodes CDR1 LNHDA and CDR2 SQIVND (reference sequence). The germline V and J ends were trimmed by 7 bases and 2 bases, with 6 bases remaining between them. This CDR3 contains 11 residues. The CDR3 DNA is TGTGCCAGTAAGGGGGCCTACGAGCAGTACTTC. This gives the protein CASKGAYEQYF.

This clone was recorded once. The gene calls are TRBV21-1 and TRBJ2-5; the table's D call, TRBD2, was not checked against the DNA. TRBV21-1 is reported as a pseudogene. The length of the CDR3 is 16 residues. The CDR3 region is CASSLGLAGRGKTQYF. In DNA, the CDR3 is TGTGCCAGCAGCTTGGGACTAGCGGGAAGAGGCAAGACCCAGTACTTC.

The chain joins TRBV18 to TRBJ2-5; possibly TRBD2 for D (6 bases). With 5 bases removed from V and 0 bases from J, the gap between germline ends came to 16 bases. The germline gives CDR1 KGHSH, CDR2 LQKENI. The CDR3 has 16 residues. CDR3 amino acids: CASSSPGLPYQETQYF. In DNA, the CDR3 is TGTGCCAGCTCATCGCCGGGACTTCCGTACCAAGAGACCCAGTACTTC.

The rearrangement joins TRBV2 to TRBJ2-2; weak D call: TRBD2 (6 bases). The CDR3 is 19 residues long. Germline CDR1 reads SNHLY; CDR2 reads FYNNEI. With 7 bases removed from V and 0 bases from J, the gap between germline ends came to 24 bases. This chain's CDR3 is CASNRGARAADANTGELFF. The CDR3 DNA is TGTGCCAGCAATCGCGGGGCCCGGGCCGCGGACGCGAACACCGGGGAGCTGTTTTTT.

The chain couples TRBV19 to TRBJ1-4, with TRBD1 matching over 7 bases. V shed 10 bases, J shed 5 bases, and the junction held 7 bases outside the gene matches. The CDR3 consists of 13 residues. CDR1 is LNHDA and CDR2 is SQIVND in the germline V gene (reference sequence). CDR3 in DNA: TGTGCCACCAAGGGGGCTCTCAATGAAAAACTGTTTTTT. Amino acids: CATKGALNEKLFF. Full variable domain (missing parts from reference TRBV19 and TRBJ1-4): DGGITQSPKYLFRKEGQNVTLSCEQNLNHDAMYWYRQDPGQGLRLIYYSQIVNDFQKGDIAEGYSVSREKKESFPLTVTSAQKNPTAFYLCATKGALNEKLFFGSGTQLSVL.

This chain uses TRBV5-4 with TRBJ1-2, with 9 bases identical to TRBD1. Trimming cost V 5 bases and J 4 bases; bases outside gene matches: 9. This CDR3 is 15 amino acids long. Germline V CDR1 and CDR2: SGHNT, YYREEE (reference sequence). The CDR3 sequence: CASRGGQGFAYGYTF. The CDR3 DNA follows: TGTGCCAGCAGAGGCGGACAGGGGTTCGCCTATGGCTACACCTTC.

This clone was seen a single time. The chain is built from TRBV11-2 and TRBJ1-5, with D possibly being TRBD1 (5 bases). CDR1 and CDR2 (germline): SGHAT, FQNNGV. CDR3 size: 16 residues. Between the trimmed V and J ends, which lost 5 bases and 2 bases, there was a span of 16 bases. CDR3 amino acids: CASSPQDKLGNQPQHF. CDR3 nucleotide sequence: TGTGCCAGCAGCCCACAGGACAAGTTGGGCAATCAGCCCCAGCATTTT.